A single sample gave rise to the 8 T cell receptor beta chains below, sequenced in a study of OX40 agonist ivuxolimab in advanced cancers. TCRdb keeps only in-frame clones here, not all; method: immunoSEQ multiplex PCR. The sample yields about 45,000 clones, roughly 90% seen once. The specimen comprised CD4+ or CD8+ T cells sorted from blood, sampled in a trial of the OX40 agonist ivuxolimab. The receptors here all came from an adult with an advanced solid tumor such as melanoma, head and neck, liver or kidney cancer.

V and J are TRBV27 and TRBJ1-2, with 8 bases matching TRBD1. This CDR3 has 21 residues. CDR1 MNHEY and CDR2 SMNVEV come from the germline V gene (reference sequence). J lost 2 bases, V lost 5 bases, and 25 bases had no gene match. DNA of the CDR3: TGTGCCAGCAGTACTATTGGGACAGGCGCATATAGCTCCGACTTCAACTATGGCTACACCTTC. It is translated as CASSTIGTGAYSSDFNYGYTF.

As regards this clone: This specimen includes other DNA sequences encoding the same CDR3. The V call is TRBV7-2, the J call TRBJ2-7; 8 nucleotides match TRBD1. Germline CDR1 reads SGHTA; CDR2 reads FQGNSA. J lost 4 bases, V lost 3 bases, and 5 bases had no gene match. The CDR3 length is 14 residues. This CDR3 is CASSLAGTGYEQYF. Here the CDR3 DNA reads TGTGCCAGCAGCTTGGCCGGGACAGGTTACGAGCAGTACTTC.

V is TRBV7-9 and J is TRBJ1-2; 7 nucleotides agree with TRBD1. V lost 1 base to trimming and J lost 5 bases; unmatched junction nucleotides: 7. Germline-derived CDR1 and CDR2 are SEHNR and FQNEAQ (reference sequence). The CDR3 contains 15 residues. The CDR3 sequence is CASSLGDRIAYGYTF. In DNA form, the CDR3 reads TGTGCCAGCAGCTTAGGGGACAGAATAGCATATGGCTACACCTTC.

The chain recombines TRBV15 with TRBJ1-6, with a possible D match to TRBD1 (6 bases). V was cut by 6 bases and J by 4 bases, with 13 bases left in between. The CDR3 sequence is 15 residues long. Looked up from germline, CDR1 is LNHNV and CDR2 is YYDKDF (reference sequence). CDR3 DNA: TGTGCCACCAGATGGGTAGGGGGGTATAATTCACCCCTCCACTTT. It specifies CATRWVGGYNSPLHF.

The rearrangement uses TRBV29-1 and TRBJ2-1, with a tentative D call TRBD1 (6 bases). Germline V gene data show CDR1 as SQVTM and CDR2 as ANQGSEA. The CDR3 is 13 residues long. The V and J ends lost 4 bases and 2 bases respectively, with 9 bases between them. The CDR3 is CSVVQGPYNEQFF. DNA of the CDR3: TGCAGCGTTGTACAGGGCCCCTACAATGAGCAGTTCTTC.

This clone occurred once. CDR3 nucleotide sequence: TGTGCCAGCAGCTTGTCCCCTAGCGTCACAGATACGCAGTATTTT. This sequence encodes CASSLSPSVTDTQYF. The V and J genes are TRBV7-9 and TRBJ2-3, with D possibly matching TRBD2 (6 bases). The V and J ends lost 3 bases and 2 bases respectively, with 12 bases between them. CDR3 length: 15 residues. Germline V gene data show CDR1 as SEHNR and CDR2 as FQNEAQ (reference sequence).

This clone occurred a few times. The rearrangement joins TRBV30 to TRBJ1-4; possibly TRBD1 for D (6 bases). V dropped 0 bases and J dropped 5 bases, with 13 bases sitting between them. The CDR3 totals 15 residues. Germline lookup yields CDR1 GTSNPN and CDR2 SVGIG (reference sequence). The CDR3 DNA reads TGTGCCTGGAGTGTACGGGGGCAGCAAAATGAAAAACTGTTTTTT. It specifies CAWSVRGQQNEKLFF.

The rearrangement uses TRBV4-1 and TRBJ1-2; no clear D. The germline gives CDR1 MGHRA, CDR2 YSYEKL. With 5 bases removed from V and 4 bases from J, the gap between germline ends came to 11 bases. CDR3 size: 13 residues. The CDR3 coding sequence is TGCGCCAGCAGCGTCGCCACTAGCTATGGCTACACCTTC. This translates into CASSVATSYGYTF.